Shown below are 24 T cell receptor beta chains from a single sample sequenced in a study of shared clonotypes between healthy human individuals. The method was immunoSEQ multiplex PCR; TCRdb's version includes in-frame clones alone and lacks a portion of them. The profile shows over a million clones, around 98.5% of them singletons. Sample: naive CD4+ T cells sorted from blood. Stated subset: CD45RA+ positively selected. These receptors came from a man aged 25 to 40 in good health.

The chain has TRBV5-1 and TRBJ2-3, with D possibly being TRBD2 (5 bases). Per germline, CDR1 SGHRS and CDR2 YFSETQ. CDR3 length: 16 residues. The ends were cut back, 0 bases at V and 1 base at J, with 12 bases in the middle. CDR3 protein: CASSLEVARGTDTQYF. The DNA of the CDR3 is TGCGCCAGCAGCTTGGAGGTGGCGAGGGGCACAGATACGCAGTATTTT.

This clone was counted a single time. CDR3 DNA sequence: TGTGCCAGCACCATAGGGGCAGGGTACTCTGGGGCCAACGTCCTGACTTTC. It specifies CASTIGAGYSGANVLTF. The rearrangement uses TRBV28 and TRBJ2-6; possibly TRBD1 for D (5 bases). Germline-derived CDR1 and CDR2 are MDHEN and SYDVKM. Trimming took off 7 bases at V and 0 bases at J, with 16 bases between the two ends. The CDR3 sequence is 17 residues long.

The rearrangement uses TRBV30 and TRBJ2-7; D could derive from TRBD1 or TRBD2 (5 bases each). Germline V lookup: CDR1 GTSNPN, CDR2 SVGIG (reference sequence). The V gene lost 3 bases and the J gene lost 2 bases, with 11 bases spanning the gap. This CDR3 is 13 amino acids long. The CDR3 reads CAWSSGSPYEQYF. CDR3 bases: TGTGCCTGGAGCTCAGGGAGTCCCTACGAGCAGTACTTC.

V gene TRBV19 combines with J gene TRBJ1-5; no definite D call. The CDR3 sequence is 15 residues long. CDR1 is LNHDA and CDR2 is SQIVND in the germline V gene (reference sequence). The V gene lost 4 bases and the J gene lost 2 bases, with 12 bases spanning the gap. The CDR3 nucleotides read TGTGCCAGTAGTACGAGGAATTCCCGCAATCAGCCCCAGCATTTT. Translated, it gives CASSTRNSRNQPQHF. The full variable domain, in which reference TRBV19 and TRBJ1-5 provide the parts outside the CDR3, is DGGITQSPKYLFRKEGQNVTLSCEQNLNHDAMYWYRQDPGQGLRLIYYSQIVNDFQKGDIAEGYSVSREKKESFPLTVTSAQKNPTAFYLCASSTRNSRNQPQHFGDGTRLSIL.

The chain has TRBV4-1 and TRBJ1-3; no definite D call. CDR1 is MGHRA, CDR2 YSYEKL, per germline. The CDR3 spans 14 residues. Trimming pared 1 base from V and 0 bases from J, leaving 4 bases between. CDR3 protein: CASSQANSGNTIYF. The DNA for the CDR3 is TGCGCCAGCAGCCAAGCCAACTCTGGAAACACCATATATTTT.

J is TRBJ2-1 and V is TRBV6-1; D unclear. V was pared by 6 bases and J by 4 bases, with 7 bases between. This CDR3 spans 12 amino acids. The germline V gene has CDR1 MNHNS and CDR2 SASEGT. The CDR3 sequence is CASRGIYNEQFF. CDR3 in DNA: TGTGCCAGCAGGGGGATTTACAATGAGCAGTTCTTC.

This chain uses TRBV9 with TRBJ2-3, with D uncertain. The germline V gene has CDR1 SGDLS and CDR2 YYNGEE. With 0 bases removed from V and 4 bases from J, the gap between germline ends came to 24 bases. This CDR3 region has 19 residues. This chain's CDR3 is CASSVGAGTLITPSDTQYF. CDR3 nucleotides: TGTGCCAGCAGCGTAGGGGCAGGTACTTTAATCACCCCTTCAGATACGCAGTATTTT.

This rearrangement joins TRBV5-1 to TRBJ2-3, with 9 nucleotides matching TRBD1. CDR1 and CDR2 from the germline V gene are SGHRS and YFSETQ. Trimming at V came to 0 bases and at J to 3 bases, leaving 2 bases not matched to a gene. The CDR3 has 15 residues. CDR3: CASSLGTGATDTQYF. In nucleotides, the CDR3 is TGCGCCAGCAGCTTGGGGACAGGGGCGACAGATACGCAGTATTTT.

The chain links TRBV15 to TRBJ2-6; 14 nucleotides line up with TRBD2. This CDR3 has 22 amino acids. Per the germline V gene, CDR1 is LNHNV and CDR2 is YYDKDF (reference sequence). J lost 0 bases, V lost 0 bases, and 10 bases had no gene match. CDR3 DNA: TGTGCCACCAGCAGAGACGGGACTAGCGGGAGCGCACCCTTCTCTGGGGCCAACGTCCTGACTTTC. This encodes CATSRDGTSGSAPFSGANVLTF. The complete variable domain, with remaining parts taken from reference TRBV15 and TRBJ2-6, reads DAMVIQNPRYQVTQFGKPVTLSCSQTLNHNVMYWYQQKSSQAPKLLFHYYDKDFNNEADTPDNFQSRRPNTSFCFLDIRSPGLGDTAMYLCATSRDGTSGSAPFSGANVLTFGAGSRLTVL.

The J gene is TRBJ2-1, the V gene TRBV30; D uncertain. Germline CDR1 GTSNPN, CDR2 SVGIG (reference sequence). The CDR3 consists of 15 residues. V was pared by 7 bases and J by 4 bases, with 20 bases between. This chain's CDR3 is CASSGRWRKYNEQFF. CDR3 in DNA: TGTGCCTCATCAGGACGGTGGCGGAAGTACAATGAGCAGTTCTTC.

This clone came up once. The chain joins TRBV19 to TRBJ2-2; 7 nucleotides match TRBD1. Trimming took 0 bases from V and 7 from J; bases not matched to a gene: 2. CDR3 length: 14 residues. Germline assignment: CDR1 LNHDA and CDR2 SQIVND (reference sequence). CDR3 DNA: TGTGCCAGTAGTATAGAAGGGGGCGGCGGGGAGCTGTTTTTT. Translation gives CASSIEGGGGELFF.

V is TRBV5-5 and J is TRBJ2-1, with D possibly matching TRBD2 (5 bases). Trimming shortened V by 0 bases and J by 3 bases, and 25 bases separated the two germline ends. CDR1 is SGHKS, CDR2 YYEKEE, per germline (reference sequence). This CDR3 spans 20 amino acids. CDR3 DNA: TGTGCCAGCAGCTTGGGGGCGCCGAGGGTAAGCCTTACCAACTACAATGAGCAGTTCTTC. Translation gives CASSLGAPRVSLTNYNEQFF.

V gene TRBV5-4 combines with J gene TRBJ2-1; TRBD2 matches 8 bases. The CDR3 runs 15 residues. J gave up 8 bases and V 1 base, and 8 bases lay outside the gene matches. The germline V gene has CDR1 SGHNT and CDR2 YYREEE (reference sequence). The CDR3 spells CASSLMSGRAYEQFF. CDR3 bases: TGTGCCAGCAGCTTGATGAGCGGGAGAGCGTATGAGCAGTTCTTC.

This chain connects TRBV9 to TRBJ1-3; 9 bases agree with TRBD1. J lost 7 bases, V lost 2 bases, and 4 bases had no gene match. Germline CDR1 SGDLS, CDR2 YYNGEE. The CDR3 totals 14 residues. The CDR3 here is CASSVRDRENTIYF. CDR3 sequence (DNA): TGTGCCAGCAGCGTCCGGGACAGGGAGAACACCATATATTTT.

The CDR3 DNA reads as TGTGCCAGCAGGTTGACAGGTATCGACTCTGGAAACACCATATATTTT. Translation gives CASRLTGIDSGNTIYF. The chain is built from TRBV7-9 and TRBJ1-3, with TRBD1 as a possible D gene (6 bases). Germline V gene lookup returns CDR1 SEHNR and CDR2 FQNEAQ (reference sequence). This CDR3 region has 16 residues. V was cut by 6 bases and J by 0 bases, with 15 bases left in between.

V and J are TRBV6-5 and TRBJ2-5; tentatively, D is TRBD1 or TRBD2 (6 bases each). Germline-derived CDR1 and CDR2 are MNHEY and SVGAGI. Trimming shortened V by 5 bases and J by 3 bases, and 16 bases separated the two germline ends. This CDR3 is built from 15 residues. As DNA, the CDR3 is TGTGCCAGCAGTCGCGGGACAAGGTGGAAAGAGACCCAGTACTTC. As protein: CASSRGTRWKETQYF.

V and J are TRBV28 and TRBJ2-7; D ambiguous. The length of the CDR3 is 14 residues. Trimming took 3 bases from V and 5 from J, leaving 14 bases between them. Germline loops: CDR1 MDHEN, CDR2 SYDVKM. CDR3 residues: CASSFPRLGHEQYF. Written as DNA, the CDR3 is TGTGCCAGCAGTTTCCCACGGCTAGGGCACGAGCAGTACTTC. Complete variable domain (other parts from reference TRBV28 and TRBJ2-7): DVKVTQSSRYLVKRTGEKVFLECVQDMDHENMFWYRQDPGLGLRLIYFSYDVKMKEKGDIPEGYSVSREKKERFSLILESASTNQTSMYLCASSFPRLGHEQYFGPGTRLTVT.

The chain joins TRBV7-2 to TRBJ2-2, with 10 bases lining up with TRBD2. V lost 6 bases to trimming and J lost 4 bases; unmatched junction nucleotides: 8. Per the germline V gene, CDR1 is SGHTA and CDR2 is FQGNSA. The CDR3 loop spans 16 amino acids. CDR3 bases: TGTGCCAGCAGGAGTCGACTAGCGGGCGGCACCGGGGAGCTGTTTTTT. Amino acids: CASRSRLAGGTGELFF.

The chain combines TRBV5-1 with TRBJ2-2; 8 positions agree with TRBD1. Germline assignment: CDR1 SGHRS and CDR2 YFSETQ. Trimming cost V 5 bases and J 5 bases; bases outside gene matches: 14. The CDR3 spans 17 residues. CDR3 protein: CASSYDRGLVMTGELFF. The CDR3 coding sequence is TGCGCCAGCAGTTACGACAGGGGCTTAGTAATGACCGGGGAGCTGTTTTTT.

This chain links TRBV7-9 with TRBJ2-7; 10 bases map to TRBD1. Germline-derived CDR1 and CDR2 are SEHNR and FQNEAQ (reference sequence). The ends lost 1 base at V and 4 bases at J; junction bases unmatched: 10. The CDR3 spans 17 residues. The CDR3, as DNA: TGTGCCAGCAGCTTAGGGCTATTGACAGGGGGCGGGTACGAGCAGTACTTC. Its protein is CASSLGLLTGGGYEQYF.

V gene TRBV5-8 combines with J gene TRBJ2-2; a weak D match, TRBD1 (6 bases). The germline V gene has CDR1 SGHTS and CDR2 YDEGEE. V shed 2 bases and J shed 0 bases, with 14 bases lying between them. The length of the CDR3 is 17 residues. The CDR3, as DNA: TGTGCCAGCAGCTTCGTATTGAGACAGGCGAACACCGGGGAGCTGTTTTTT. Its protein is CASSFVLRQANTGELFF.

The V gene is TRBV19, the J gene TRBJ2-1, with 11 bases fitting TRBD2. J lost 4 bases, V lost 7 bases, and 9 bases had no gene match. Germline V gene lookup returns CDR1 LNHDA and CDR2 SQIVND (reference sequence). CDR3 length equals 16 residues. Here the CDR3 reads CASTYSGTSGYNEQFF. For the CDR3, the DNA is TGTGCCAGTACCTACTCCGGGACTAGCGGTTACAATGAGCAGTTCTTC.

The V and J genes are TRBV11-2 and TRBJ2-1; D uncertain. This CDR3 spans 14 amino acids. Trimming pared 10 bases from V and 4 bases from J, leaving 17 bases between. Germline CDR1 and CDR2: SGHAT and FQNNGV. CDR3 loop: CAIGQKLTYNEQFF. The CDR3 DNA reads TGTGCCATCGGGCAGAAACTAACTTACAATGAGCAGTTCTTC.

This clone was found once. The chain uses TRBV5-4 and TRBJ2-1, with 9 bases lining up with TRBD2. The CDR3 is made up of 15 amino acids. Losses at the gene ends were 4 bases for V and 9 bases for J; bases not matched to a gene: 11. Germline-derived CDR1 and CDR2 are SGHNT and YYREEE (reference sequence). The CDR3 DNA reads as TGTGCCAGCAGCCCCACCGGGACTAGCTTCAGTGAGCAGTTCTTC. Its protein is CASSPTGTSFSEQFF.